Listed here are 5 T cell receptor beta chains from one sample, sequenced in a study of T cell responses to AZD1222 COVID-19 vaccine. Sequenced by immunoSEQ multiplex PCR; TCRdb stores in-frame clones only, minus some. This table has some 98,000 clones, approximately 88% appearing once. The material sequenced was peripheral blood, taken 28 days after the second AZD1222 dose. The origin of the receptors is an adult who received the AZD1222 COVID-19 vaccine.

This rearrangement joins TRBV27 to TRBJ2-3, with 14 positions matching TRBD2. The CDR3 is made up of 15 amino acids. V was pared by 8 bases and J by 15 bases, with 16 bases of the junction left unmatched. The germline CDR1 and CDR2 sequences are MNHEY and SMNVEV (reference sequence). CDR3 sequence reads: CASSMGLAGEGPPYF. CDR3 bases: TGTGCCAGCTCCATGGGACTAGCGGGAGAGGGCCCCCCTTATTTT.

The rearrangement joins TRBV18 to TRBJ1-1; D gene unclear. Trimming pared 2 bases from V and 5 bases from J, leaving 15 bases between. The germline CDR1 and CDR2 sequences are KGHSH and LQKENI. The length of the CDR3 is 15 residues. The CDR3 loop reads CASSPIGETATEAFF. The CDR3 nucleotides read TGTGCCAGCTCACCAATAGGAGAAACGGCGACTGAAGCTTTCTTT.

This clone has just a few counts. The rearrangement uses TRBV5-4 and TRBJ2-1; a weak D match, TRBD1 (6 bases). V shed 0 bases and J shed 10 bases, with 11 bases lying between them. Germline CDR1 reads SGHNT; CDR2 reads YYREEE (reference sequence). This CDR3 region has 13 residues. The CDR3 region is CASSLVVRGEQFF. CDR3 bases: TGTGCCAGCAGCTTGGTGGTTAGGGGGGAGCAGTTCTTC.

This clone turned up a few times. The chain carries TRBV7-2 and TRBJ1-5; D ambiguous. Germline loops: CDR1 SGHTA, CDR2 FQGNSA. V was shortened by 1 base and J by 5 bases, with 6 bases between the two germline ends. The CDR3 is 13 amino acids. CDR3 protein: CASSLDTDQPQHF. The DNA for the CDR3 is TGTGCCAGCAGCTTAGACACCGATCAGCCCCAGCATTTT.

A single count supports this clone. The chain is built from TRBV7-7 and TRBJ2-2, with a weak D call TRBD2 (5 bases). Trimming cost V 1 base and J 4 bases, with 13 bases left between them. The length of the CDR3 is 16 residues. Germline CDR1 and CDR2: SSHAT and FNYEAQ (reference sequence). DNA of the CDR3: TGTGCCAGCAGCTTAGGGGTTACAGAGGGCACCGGGGAGCTGTTTTTT. Encoded protein: CASSLGVTEGTGELFF.